This T cell receptor (beta chain) stems from a study of cytomegalovirus exposure and HLA in healthy donors. Study details: Drawn from HLA-typed donors, around 85 million unique TCRs were held in an early data release. The study placed 70% to 90% of its 398 genotyped donors in the Caucasian-associated ancestry cluster.

The length of the CDR3 is 13 residues. Germline V gene data show CDR1 as SEHNR and CDR2 as FQNEAQ (reference sequence). This clone was observed a single time. At one of its ends the junction is not consistent with the germline gene, which may arise from a read error. Nominal health characterized the donors when sampled, though unrecorded immune exposures were likely. The PCR ran on 60 Vbeta and 13 Jbeta primers. TCRdb keeps only in-frame clones here, not all; method: immunoSEQ multiplex PCR. The sample lists some 150,000 clones, around 78% occurring once. The chain employs TRBV7-9 and TRBJ1-4; no clear D. The sequence was collected from a man between 40 and 49 years old in good health and CMV-seropositive. Sequences were obtained from PBMCs. This CDR3 is CSSSLAEGEKLFF. The DNA for the CDR3 is TGTTCCAGCAGCTTAGCGGAGGGCGAAAAACTGTTTTTT.